The rows below give T cell receptor beta chains drawn from one sample of a study of a mutant IDH1 vaccine in newly diagnosed glioma. These TCRs' antigens remain unknown. The table came from immunoSEQ multiplex PCR; TCRdb's copy has only in-frame clones and leaves some out. The sample holds approximately 41,000 clones, roughly 79% seen once. The sequencing used PBMCs, collected from a glioma patient whose treatment included an IDH1 peptide vaccine. The receptors shown here come from a man in his forties with glioma. CDR3s include the opening cysteine and the closing phenylalanine or tryptophan. Each record gives: V gene, J gene, D gene, clone size, CDR3 DNA, CDR3 protein. A D gene is named only where the DNA matches it firmly. Not all rows give a size; the values are once, few, many and, for expanded clones, a class.

TRBV5-1	TRBJ1-1	NA	few	TGCGCCAGCAATCGGGGAGGGGCCACTGAAGCTTTCTTT	CASNRGGATEAFF
TRBV25-1	TRBJ1-4	TRBD1	NA	TGTGCCAGCAGTGAATTGGGCAGGGGGCGGGCTACTAATGAAAAACTGTTTTTT	CASSELGRGRATNEKLFF
TRBV4-3	TRBJ2-3	NA	NA	TGCGCCAGCAGCCAAGAATCCGGACGGGATACGCAGTATTTT	CASSQESGRDTQYF
TRBV5-4	TRBJ1-3	NA	NA	TGTGCCAGCAGCTTAGGTCATGATGGAAACACCATATATTTT	CASSLGHDGNTIYF
TRBV5-4	TRBJ2-7	TRBD2	NA	TGTGCCAGCAGCTTGGGACTAGCTGACTACGAGCAGTACTTC	CASSLGLADYEQYF
TRBV6-4	TRBJ1-1	NA	NA	TGTGCCAGCAGGTCGACAGAGAGGAACACTGAAGCTTTCTTT	CASRSTERNTEAFF
TRBV11-2	TRBJ1-2	NA	NA	TGTGCCAGCAGCTCGAATCCCCAGGGATCGACGCACTACACCTTC	CASSSNPQGSTHYTF
TRBV28	TRBJ2-7	TRBD1	NA	TGTGCCAGCAACCCAGGGGGCCGGAAACCCTACGAGCAGTACTTC	CASNPGGRKPYEQYF
TRBV7-2	TRBJ1-2	NA	NA	TGTGCCAGCAGCTTTGGCTTCTCAGGTGACTATGGCTACACCTTC	CASSFGFSGDYGYTF
TRBV19	TRBJ1-5	NA	NA	TGTGCCAGTAGTCCCAACCGGCTGAATCAGCCCCAGCATTTT	CASSPNRLNQPQHF
TRBV25-1	TRBJ1-1	NA	NA	TGTGCCAGCAGCCCTAGGGCTACCGGGGACACTGAAGCTTTCTTT	CASSPRATGDTEAFF
TRBV6-1	TRBJ2-5	TRBD2	NA	TGTGCCAGCAGTGAAGTAACGGGGGGGGTGGAGACCCAGTACTTC	CASSEVTGGVETQYF
TRBV6-5	TRBJ2-7	NA	NA	TGTGCCAGCAGCCCCAGGCAGGCAATTTCGTTATACTTC	CASSPRQAISLYF
TRBV5-5	TRBJ2-3	NA	NA	TGTGCCAGCAGCTCGGGCGCCCCAGATACGCAGTATTTT	CASSSGAPDTQYF
TRBV7-2	TRBJ1-1	NA	NA	TGTGCCAGCAGCTTAGTAGCCCCAAGGGGTGACACTGAAGCTTTCTTT	CASSLVAPRGDTEAFF
TRBV5-4	TRBJ2-6	NA	NA	TGTGCCAGCAGCTTCGGGGCGGTCTCTGGGGCCAACGTCCTGACTTTC	CASSFGAVSGANVLTF
TRBV6-6	TRBJ1-5	NA	few	TGTGCCAGCGGGGAGGGGCCCCAGCCCCAGCATTTT	CASGEGPQPQHF
TRBV15	TRBJ1-1	NA	NA	TGTGCCACCAGCCCGGAGAGCACTGAAGCTTTCTTT	CATSPESTEAFF
TRBV5-1	TRBJ2-5	NA	once	TGCGCCAGCAGCTTGAAAGCCCTGGGAGAGACCCAGTACTTC	CASSLKALGETQYF
TRBV6-1	TRBJ2-3	TRBD2	once	TGTGCCAGCAGTAGGGCGGGGGGAGGAGATACGCAGTATTTT	CASSRAGGGDTQYF
TRBV2	TRBJ1-1	NA	NA	TGTGCCAGCGGCTTGGCGGGTGAAGCTTTCTTT	CASGLAGEAFF
TRBV2	TRBJ1-6	NA	NA	TGTGCCAGCAGTGTCACGGGGCTCAATTCACCCCTCCACTTT	CASSVTGLNSPLHF
TRBV7-9	TRBJ1-5	TRBD1	NA	TGTGCCAGCAGTACAGGGGGGGCAGGCTATCAGCCCCAGCATTTT	CASSTGGAGYQPQHF
TRBV4-3	TRBJ2-7	TRBD1	NA	TGCGCCAGCAGCCCCGAAGGGACAGGGGGATACGAGCAGTACTTC	CASSPEGTGGYEQYF
TRBV7-5	TRBJ2-1	NA	NA	TGTGCCAGAAGCTTGAGTTTAGCTAGCGGGGGCCCCCCCCAGTTCTTC	CARSLSLASGGPPQFF
TRBV7-2	TRBJ1-6	NA	NA	TGTGCCAGCAGCTTAGCGGGGGGCGGGTCACCCCTCCACTTT	CASSLAGGGSPLHF
TRBV6-1	TRBJ2-3	NA	NA	TGTGCCAGCAGTGCCGGGAGCACAGATACGCAGTATTTT	CASSAGSTDTQYF
TRBV7-6	TRBJ2-6	NA	NA	TGTGCCAGCAGCTTAGCAAAACCAGCTTCTGGGGCCAACGTCCTGACTTTC	CASSLAKPASGANVLTF
TRBV30	TRBJ1-2	NA	NA	TGTGCCTGGAGTGTAGACTGGAACTATGGCTACACCTTC	CAWSVDWNYGYTF
TRBV19	TRBJ2-7	NA	few	TGTGCCAGTAGTATAGTAAAAGGCCCCTACGAGCAGTACTTC	CASSIVKGPYEQYF
TRBV6-5	TRBJ1-5	TRBD1	NA	TGTGCCAGCAGTTACACCAGGGGGCGCGAGCCCCAGCATTTT	CASSYTRGREPQHF
TRBV10-3	TRBJ2-1	TRBD2	NA	TGTGCCACCTACCTGGGACTAGCGGGCAATGAGCAGTTCTTC	CATYLGLAGNEQFF
TRBV5-4	TRBJ2-1	NA	NA	TGTGCCAGCAGCTTGGGTAGCGGAGGCTACAATGAGCAGTTCTTC	CASSLGSGGYNEQFF
TRBV29-1	TRBJ2-7	TRBD2	NA	TGCAGCGTTGAAGCTCTTAGCGGGCGGTACGAGCAGTACTTC	CSVEALSGRYEQYF
TRBV6-1	TRBJ1-5	NA	once	TGTGCCAGCAGTGAAGTTGCCACAGGCAATCAGCCCCAGCATTTT	CASSEVATGNQPQHF
TRBV2	TRBJ2-3	NA	NA	TGTGCCAGCAAGGGGCTTAGCACAGATACGCAGTATTTT	CASKGLSTDTQYF
TRBV25-1	TRBJ2-1	NA	NA	TGTGCCAGCATTCTTAGCGGTACTGATAATGAGCAGTTCTTC	CASILSGTDNEQFF
TRBV19	TRBJ2-3	NA	NA	TGTGCCAGTAGTACAAGCCCCAATACGCAGTATTTT	CASSTSPNTQYF
TRBV30	TRBJ1-3	NA	NA	TGTGCCTGGAGAGAAGTTAAGGGTTACTCTGGAAACACCATATATTTT	CAWREVKGYSGNTIYF
TRBV4-1	TRBJ2-5	TRBD2	NA	TGCGCCAGCAGCCACGGGGCCAGCGGGGGGTGGGTTGAGACCCAGTACTTC	CASSHGASGGWVETQYF
TRBV6-6	TRBJ1-5	TRBD1	NA	TGTGCCAGCAGTTACACAGGGGATCAGCCCCAGCATTTT	CASSYTGDQPQHF
TRBV5-1	TRBJ1-1	NA	NA	TGCGCCAGCAGCTTGTTCCGGCCCACGAACACAGAAGCTTTCTTT	CASSLFRPTNTEAFF
TRBV5-4	TRBJ2-5	TRBD1	NA	TGTGCCAGCAGCTTGGTTGGGACAGGGCGGGTTGCGACCCAGTACTTC	CASSLVGTGRVATQYF
TRBV2	TRBJ2-3	TRBD2	NA	TGTGCCAGCAGCGTCGGACTAGCGGGGGGGCCGAGCACAGATACGCAGTATTTT	CASSVGLAGGPSTDTQYF
TRBV7-2	TRBJ2-5	NA	NA	TGTGCCAGCAGCTTGGACCAGGGGGAGACCCAGTACTTC	CASSLDQGETQYF
TRBV12-5	TRBJ2-2	TRBD1	NA	TGTGCTACCACAGGGGGCAGCGGCACCGGGGAGCTGTTTTTT	CATTGGSGTGELFF
TRBV7-7	TRBJ2-3	NA	few	TGTGCTAGCAGCTTATACGCGGGAAGAAGCACAGATACGCAGTATTTT	CASSLYAGRSTDTQYF
TRBV7-2	TRBJ2-3	NA	NA	TGTGCCAGCAGCTCCCAACTAGTCTCCACAGATACGCAGTATTTT	CASSSQLVSTDTQYF
TRBV6-5	TRBJ2-3	NA	NA	TGTGCCAGCAGTTACTCGTCCACTCAAGATACGCAGTATTTT	CASSYSSTQDTQYF
TRBV4-3	TRBJ2-6	NA	NA	TGCGCCAGCAGCCAAGAAGGACACTCTGGGGCCAACGTCCTGACTTTC	CASSQEGHSGANVLTF
TRBV9	TRBJ1-1	TRBD1	NA	TGTGCCAGCAGCTCGGGACAGTCAACCACTGAAGCTTTCTTT	CASSSGQSTTEAFF
TRBV27	TRBJ1-2	NA	NA	TGTGCCAGCAGTTTATCGGGCGGAAACTATGGCTACACCTTC	CASSLSGGNYGYTF
TRBV18	TRBJ1-1	NA	NA	TGTGCCAGCTCACTTTACCACGAGAACACTGAAGCTTTCTTT	CASSLYHENTEAFF
TRBV30	TRBJ2-7	TRBD2	NA	TGTGCCTGGAGTCTACTAGCGGGGGGGGACGAGCAGTACTTC	CAWSLLAGGDEQYF
TRBV23-1	TRBJ2-5	NA	NA	TGCGCCAGCAGTCAATCGGTCGGGGCGAGGAAAGAGACCCAGTACTTC	CASSQSVGARKETQYF
TRBV2	TRBJ2-5	NA	NA	TGTGCCAGCATAGCAATGTACCAAGAGACCCAGTACTTC	CASIAMYQETQYF
TRBV4-3	TRBJ2-7	TRBD1	NA	TGCGCCAGCAGCCAAGAACCCGCCGCCGGGACAGGGAGCGAGCAGTACTTC	CASSQEPAAGTGSEQYF
TRBV2	TRBJ2-3	TRBD2	NA	TGTGCCCAGCTGGCGGCTAGCGGGCGCACAGATACGCAGTATTTT	CAQLAASGRTDTQYF
TRBV7-5	TRBJ2-7	NA	NA	TGTGCCAGAACCCCTCGTAGCGGGATCTACGAGCAGTACTTC	CARTPRSGIYEQYF